This T cell receptor (beta chain) is from a study of T-cell memory formation after mild COVID-19. About the study: Largely donor-specific TCR clusters were found. Overall study findings and caveats: Among CD4+ contracting clones, most were CM and EM, and CD8+ ones EMRA.

After 5'RACE with constant-segment primers, TCR alpha and TCR beta cDNA libraries carrying sample barcodes and UMIs were obtained. MiXCR, applied by TCRdb to the 5' RACE reads, yields one record per CDR3 protein. The sample contains 550,000 to 700,000 distinct CDR3 sequences, 15% to 20% of which appear only once. A remark on this clonotype: Its antigen is unidentified.

CDR1 and CDR2 from the germline V gene are SGHRS and YFSETQ. J gave up 6 bases and V 4 bases, and 10 bases lay outside the gene matches. The CDR3 runs 17 residues. Sequenced input: PBMCs or a T cell subset sorted from them (not recorded which). The clonotype was recovered from an adult woman who had mild COVID-19 (a few samples of this study predate the infection). Cell type and time point are not known. V gene TRBV5-1 combines with J gene TRBJ2-2; 12 nucleotides align to TRBD1. The CDR3 loop is CASSTYAGTGGSGELFF. CDR3 sequence (DNA): TGCGCCAGCAGCACTTACGCCGGGACAGGGGGCTCCGGGGAGCTGTTTTTT.